This T cell receptor (beta chain) was documented in a study of CD8 T cells in Susac syndrome. Study-level results: By the study's own acknowledgment, its TCR sequencing and HLA analysis included relatively few individuals.

CD8+ and CD4+ T cells taken from blood had their TCR beta sequenced. The controls were healthy donors who were matched for age and sex. Random hexamers were used to reverse transcribe an amount of roughly 0.45 to 1 ug RNA. Multiplex immunoSEQ PCR targeted 54 Vbeta and 13 Jbeta TCR beta segments. One entry per CDR3 protein, called by TCRdb with MiXCR from the immunoSEQ multiplex PCR reads. The profile covers around 140,000 distinct CDR3 sequences, with roughly 95% appearing a single time and 0.084% taken by the ten largest. To note about this clonotype: What it binds is not known.

Germline CDR1 SGHRS, CDR2 YFSETQ. The CDR3 has 13 residues. V lost 6 bases, J lost 5 bases, and 14 bases lay in between. J is TRBJ1-1 and V is TRBV5-1; perhaps TRBD1 as D (6 bases). The sequence was obtained from a human donor in good health. The sequencing input was CD4+ T cells from PBMCs. Here the CDR3 reads CASTILGGTEAFF. For the CDR3, the DNA is TGCGCCAGCACCATACTAGGGGGGACTGAAGCTTTCTTT.